Following are 17 T cell receptor beta chains from one sample sequenced in a study of neurological immune-mediated disorders. TCRdb processed the 5' RACE reads anew with MiXCR; each CDR3 protein has one entry. Of more than 30,000 distinct CDR3 sequences listed, 4% are singletons. Sequenced sample: CD4+ T cells from blood. The receptors were sampled from a middle-aged woman in good health.

This clonotype was seen at least ten times. The genes are TRBV20-1 and TRBJ2-7; perhaps TRBD1 as D (6 bases). The V end was cut by 1 base, the J end by 7 bases, with 35 bases between. There are 20 residues in the CDR3. Germline V gene lookup returns CDR1 DFQATT and CDR2 SNEGSKA (reference sequence). Written as DNA, the CDR3 is TGCAGTGCTAGAGCTAGGGGTTGGGGAACTACCAACAGGGTACCGGGGGAGCAGTACTTC. Its protein is CSARARGWGTTNRVPGEQYF.

This clonotype was seen repeatedly, ten times or more. The V call is TRBV4-1, the J call TRBJ2-7; tentative D call: TRBD1 (5 bases). V was pared by 6 bases and J by 2 bases, with 17 bases between. Germline values: CDR1 MGHRA, CDR2 YSYEKL. The CDR3 loop spans 15 amino acids. The CDR3 nucleotides read TGCGCCAGCAGGGTTGATTCAGGGTACACCTACGAGCAGTACTTC. Translating it yields CASRVDSGYTYEQYF.

Ten or more counts support this clonotype. The V and J genes are TRBV9 and TRBJ1-5; TRBD1 is a possible D gene (6 bases). Germline CDR1 is SGDLS and CDR2 is YYNGEE. CDR3 length equals 15 residues. The V gene lost 0 bases and the J gene lost 6 bases, with 13 bases spanning the gap. The DNA for the CDR3 is TGTGCCAGCAGCGTAGCCGGGGGCGAGAGTCAGCCCCAGCATTTT. Residues: CASSVAGGESQPQHF.

This clonotype was found many times. J is TRBJ1-6 and V is TRBV5-1; 10 positions agree with TRBD1. Germline V gene data show CDR1 as SGHRS and CDR2 as YFSETQ. The CDR3 covers 15 residues. The trim removed 0 bases at V and 9 bases at J, leaving 3 bases unmatched. This CDR3 is CASSLDGQGGSPLHF. In nucleotides, the CDR3 is TGCGCCAGCAGCTTGGATGGACAGGGGGGTTCACCCCTCCACTTT.

This clonotype was counted a few times. The chain recombines TRBV5-1 with TRBJ2-2, with 8 bases fitting TRBD2. This CDR3 spans 17 amino acids. Unmatched junction bases numbered 8, after V lost 0 bases and J lost 4 bases. Germline-derived CDR1 and CDR2 are SGHRS and YFSETQ. CDR3 sequence reads: CASSLVGLAGTTGELFF. CDR3 coding DNA: TGCGCCAGCAGCTTGGTAGGGCTAGCGGGTACCACCGGGGAGCTGTTTTTT. The full variable domain, in which reference TRBV5-1 and TRBJ2-2 provide the parts outside the CDR3, is KAGVTQTPRYLIKTRGQQVTLSCSPISGHRSVSWYQQTPGQGLQFLFEYFSETQRNKGNFPGRFSGRQFSNSRSEMNVSTLELGDSALYLCASSLVGLAGTTGELFFGEGSRLTVL.

This clonotype was picked up many times. The chain uses TRBV12-3 or TRBV12-4 and TRBJ1-4; D is uncertain. The V and J ends lost 5 bases and 9 bases respectively, with 13 bases between them. The CDR3 runs 13 residues. CDR3 residues: CASSRGSGKKLFF. CDR3 bases: TGTGCCAGCAGTCGAGGGAGCGGGAAAAAACTGTTTTTT.

This clonotype was found many times. The CDR3: CASSVDLAEETQYF. The CDR3 DNA follows: TGTGCCAGCAGCGTAGACCTAGCTGAAGAGACCCAGTACTTC. The chain has TRBV9 and TRBJ2-5; D perhaps matches TRBD2 (5 bases). Germline V gene data show CDR1 as SGDLS and CDR2 as YYNGEE. V was trimmed by 0 bases and J by 3 bases, leaving 9 bases between them. The CDR3 consists of 14 residues.

This clonotype was observed at least ten times. The chain links TRBV27 to TRBJ2-1; 14 bases align to TRBD2. Germline V gives CDR1 MNHEY, CDR2 SMNVEV (reference sequence). Trimming removed 3 bases from V and 8 bases from J; junction bases left unmatched: 9. The CDR3 sequence is 17 residues long. The CDR3 loop is CASSFSGLAGGSYEQFF. The CDR3 nucleotides are TGTGCCAGCAGTTTCTCCGGACTAGCGGGAGGTTCTTATGAGCAGTTCTTC.

This clonotype appeared many times. The chain recombines TRBV6-6 with TRBJ2-6; TRBD1 is a possible D gene (5 bases). V was trimmed by 7 bases and J by 2 bases, leaving 9 bases between them. Germline assignment: CDR1 MNHNY and CDR2 SVGAGI (reference sequence). This CDR3 is 14 amino acids long. The CDR3 sequence: CASTPRAGANVLTF. The CDR3 coding sequence is TGTGCCAGCACCCCCAGGGCTGGGGCCAACGTCCTGACTTTC.

This clonotype was seen ten or more times. This sequence joins TRBV4-2 and TRBJ2-3; the D gene is possibly TRBD1 (6 bases). Germline assignment: CDR1 LGHNA and CDR2 YNFKEQ. The CDR3 has 15 amino acids. Trimming took off 1 base at V and 2 bases at J, with 10 bases between the two ends. The chain's CDR3 is CASSQGGQFTDTQYF. CDR3 bases: TGTGCCAGCAGCCAAGGAGGACAGTTCACAGATACGCAGTATTTT.

Many counts were recorded for this clonotype. The V call is TRBV20-1, the J call TRBJ1-5, with no clear D. The CDR3 is 12 residues long. Germline loops: CDR1 DFQATT, CDR2 SNEGSKA (reference sequence). The germline V and J ends were trimmed by 6 bases and 3 bases, with 9 bases remaining between them. The DNA for the CDR3 is TGCAGTGCCCCAGGCGACAATCAGCCCCAGCATTTT. Translation gives CSAPGDNQPQHF.

To note about this clonotype: Because the CDR3's place on the DNA is in doubt, the DNA is left out and the CDR3 is given as listed by TCRdb. V gene TRBV7-2 combines with J gene TRBJ1-1. CDR1 SGHTA and CDR2 FQGNSA come from the germline V gene. The CDR3 totals 20 residues, both ends included. CDR3 sequence: CASSFYICSARRQLNTEAFF.

This clonotype was counted at least ten times. V gene TRBV20-1 combines with J gene TRBJ2-7; D not resolved. CDR1 DFQATT and CDR2 SNEGSKA come from the germline V gene (reference sequence). This CDR3 comprises 13 residues. V was cut by 2 bases and J by 1 base, with 9 bases left in between. The CDR3 here is CSARPVTSYEQYF. DNA of the CDR3: TGCAGTGCTAGACCGGTGACTTCCTACGAGCAGTACTTC.

This clonotype was seen at least ten times. The chain combines TRBV5-1 with TRBJ1-1; 9 bases align to TRBD1. V lost 6 bases and J lost 6; bases outside the gene matches: 15. CDR1 and CDR2 from the germline V gene are SGHRS and YFSETQ. The CDR3 is made up of 16 amino acids. The CDR3 region has the DNA TGCGCCAGCAACGAACAGACCCCGGGACAGGGTTCTGAAGCTTTCTTT. As protein: CASNEQTPGQGSEAFF.

This clonotype came up many times. This chain uses TRBV7-9 with TRBJ2-4; 7 bases are a match to TRBD1. After removal of 5 bases from V and 2 bases from J, the junction contained 6 bases not matched to a gene. The CDR3 extends over 15 amino acids. CDR1 and CDR2 from the germline V gene are SEHNR and FQNEAQ (reference sequence). CDR3 coding DNA: TGTGCCAGCAGCCAGGGGACAGCATCCAAAAACATTCAGTACTTC. This sequence encodes CASSQGTASKNIQYF.

This clonotype has at least ten counts. The chain is built from TRBV20-1 and TRBJ2-5; D is uncertain. The CDR3 is made up of 14 amino acids. CDR1 is DFQATT, CDR2 SNEGSKA, per germline (reference sequence). V lost 0 bases, J lost 7 bases, and 15 bases lay in between. The CDR3 DNA reads as TGCAGTGCTAGAGACCCCGTATCCCGAGGGACCCAGTACTTC. Amino acids: CSARDPVSRGTQYF.

This clonotype has at least ten counts. In nucleotides, the CDR3 is TGTGCCATCAGTGAGTTACAGGGGGCGAAGGAAAAACTGTTTTTT. This gives the protein CAISELQGAKEKLFF. The chain combines TRBV10-3 with TRBJ1-4, with TRBD1 matching 9 bases. The CDR3 covers 15 residues. The germline gives CDR1 ENHRY, CDR2 SYGVKD. J lost 8 bases, V lost 1 base, and 5 bases had no gene match.